The 25 T cell receptor beta chains presented below share a single source sample, sequenced in a study of cytomegalovirus exposure and HLA in healthy donors. The PCR employed 60 Vbeta primers together with 13 Jbeta primers. The protocol was immunoSEQ multiplex PCR, while the TCRdb copy is restricted to in-frame clones and leaves out a portion. This sample has roughly 150,000 clones, with roughly 70% found just once. Specimen: PBMCs. These receptors originate from a male donor in good health and CMV-seronegative.

The J gene is TRBJ2-7, the V gene TRBV7-2; 7 nucleotides align to TRBD2. The CDR3 totals 16 residues. Per germline, CDR1 SGHTA and CDR2 FQGNSA. With 5 bases clipped from V and 0 bases from J, the junction kept 10 bases outside the gene matches. The CDR3 sequence is CASSPPSGYSSYEQYF. CDR3 DNA sequence: TGTGCCAGCAGCCCTCCTAGCGGTTATAGCTCCTACGAGCAGTACTTC.

This clone is a singleton in its sample. The genes are TRBV4-3 and TRBJ2-1, with D unresolved. The CDR3 runs 16 residues. Trimming shortened V by 0 bases and J by 0 bases, and 9 bases separated the two germline ends. CDR1 is LGHNA, CDR2 YSLEER, per germline. DNA for the CDR3: TGCGCCAGCAGCCAAGATGTCGAGAGCTCCTACAATGAGCAGTTCTTC. It translates to CASSQDVESSYNEQFF.

V and J are TRBV2 and TRBJ1-2, with D possibly being TRBD1 (5 bases). Looked up from germline, CDR1 is SNHLY and CDR2 is FYNNEI. The CDR3 extends over 12 amino acids. V lost 4 bases and J lost 7, with 10 bases in between. The DNA of the CDR3 is TGTGCCAGCAGTGCTTTGACAGTTGGCTACACCTTC. It is translated as CASSALTVGYTF.

This clone was detected once. Other DNA sequences of this sample code for an identical CDR3. This chain connects TRBV28 to TRBJ1-5; no clear D. This CDR3 region has 13 residues. Germline V gives CDR1 MDHEN, CDR2 SYDVKM. V dropped 10 bases and J dropped 1 base, with 11 bases sitting between them. The CDR3 DNA follows: TGTGCCACCGGTCGAGGGAGCAATCAGCCCCAGCATTTT. Translating gives CATGRGSNQPQHF.

This clone showed up just once. The genes are TRBV5-1 and TRBJ1-6, with D hard to call. The CDR3 consists of 14 residues. The V end lost 2 bases, the J end lost 7 bases, and 10 bases lay between the germline ends. CDR1 is SGHRS, CDR2 YFSETQ, per germline. The CDR3 protein is CASSFPTENSPLHF. Written as DNA, the CDR3 is TGCGCCAGCAGCTTCCCGACGGAGAATTCACCCCTCCACTTT.

As to this clone: At one end the junction does not follow the germline gene, possibly because of a read error. The rearrangement uses TRBV7-9 and TRBJ2-3; weak D call: TRBD2 (7 bases). Germline values: CDR1 SEHNR, CDR2 FQNEAQ (reference sequence). The CDR3 extends over 15 amino acids. The CDR3 DNA follows: TGTTCCAGCAGCTTAGGGCGGGGGCGAACAGATACGCAGTATTTT. It yields the protein CSSSLGRGRTDTQYF.

This clone turned up a few times. This chain uses TRBV11-2 with TRBJ2-3; D perhaps matches TRBD2 (6 bases). This CDR3 has 16 amino acids. Germline CDR1 is SGHAT and CDR2 is FQNNGV. V gave up 0 bases and J gave up 0 bases, with 10 bases separating them. The CDR3 sequence is CASSLDLAASTDTQYF. For the CDR3, the DNA is TGTGCCAGCAGCTTAGATTTAGCGGCTAGCACAGATACGCAGTATTTT.

V gene TRBV28 combines with J gene TRBJ2-7, with D unclear. CDR3 size: 16 residues. V was trimmed by 6 bases and J by 0 bases, leaving 18 bases between them. Per germline, CDR1 MDHEN and CDR2 SYDVKM. CDR3 sequence (DNA): TGTGCCAGCAGGCCGGTCGGGTTACCTCTCTCCTACGAGCAGTACTTC. Its protein is CASRPVGLPLSYEQYF. The variable domain in full, with the rest retrieved from reference TRBV28 and TRBJ2-7, is DVKVTQSSRYLVKRTGEKVFLECVQDMDHENMFWYRQDPGLGLRLIYFSYDVKMKEKGDIPEGYSVSREKKERFSLILESASTNQTSMYLCASRPVGLPLSYEQYFGPGTRLTVT.

V is TRBV7-9 and J is TRBJ2-2; 8 nucleotides line up with TRBD2. This CDR3 is built from 16 residues. Germline CDR1 reads SEHNR; CDR2 reads FQNEAQ (reference sequence). V trimming: 3 bases; J trimming: 1 base; junction bases outside the gene matches: 4. The CDR3 DNA reads TGTGCCAGCAGCTTTGTCGGGAGGGAGAACACCGGGGAGCTGTTTTTT. Translation gives CASSFVGRENTGELFF.

The gene calls are TRBV15 and TRBJ1-4; 9 positions agree with TRBD1. After removal of 0 bases from V and 7 bases from J, the junction contained 3 bases not matched to a gene. The CDR3 sequence is 15 residues long. Germline V gene lookup returns CDR1 LNHNV and CDR2 YYDKDF (reference sequence). The CDR3 reads CATSRDQTGGEKLFF. The CDR3 DNA sequence: TGTGCCACCAGCAGAGATCAGACAGGGGGTGAAAAACTGTTTTTT.

The CDR3 nucleotides read TGTGCCAGCAGCGTAGAGAACATCGGGGAGCAGTTCTTC. Its protein is CASSVENIGEQFF. The V gene is TRBV9, the J gene TRBJ2-1, with unresolved D. V lost 0 bases and J 10 bases, leaving 11 bases between the germline ends. This CDR3 spans 13 amino acids. Germline CDR1 reads SGDLS; CDR2 reads YYNGEE.

The V and J genes are TRBV11-3 and TRBJ2-3, with D tentatively TRBD2 (5 bases). Trimming removed 2 bases at V and 0 bases at J, with 12 bases between. Germline CDR1 and CDR2: SGHNT and YENEEA. This CDR3 spans 16 amino acids. The CDR3 DNA reads TGTGCCAGCAGCTTATCGGCGGGTTTAAGCACAGATACGCAGTATTTT. Amino acid sequence: CASSLSAGLSTDTQYF. The full variable domain, in which reference TRBV11-3 and TRBJ2-3 provide the parts outside the CDR3, is EAGVVQSPRYKIIEKKQPVAFWCNPISGHNTLYWYLQNLGQGPELLIRYENEEAVDDSQLPKDRFSAERLKGVDSTLKIQPAELGDSAVYLCASSLSAGLSTDTQYFGPGTRLTVL.

CDR3 residues: CASSQELAGVKTQYF. The CDR3 DNA follows: TGCGCCAGCAGCCAAGAACTAGCGGGAGTAAAGACCCAGTACTTC. This chain links TRBV4-3 with TRBJ2-5; 11 bases match TRBD2. CDR3 length equals 15 residues. The germline V gene has CDR1 LGHNA and CDR2 YSLEER. V was pared by 0 bases and J by 6 bases, with 3 bases of the junction left unmatched.

The chain uses TRBV7-6 and TRBJ2-7; no firm D call. This CDR3 comprises 11 residues. Germline values: CDR1 SGHVS, CDR2 FNYEAQ. V shed 1 base and J shed 5 bases, with 3 bases lying between them. CDR3 coding DNA: TGTGCCAGCAGCTTAGTCGACGAGCAGTACTTC. Translated, it gives CASSLVDEQYF. The full variable domain, rest sourced from reference TRBV7-6 and TRBJ2-7, is GAGVSQSPRYKVTKRGQDVALRCDPISGHVSLYWYRQALGQGPEFLTYFNYEAQQDKSGLPNDRFSAERPEGSISTLTIQRTEQRDSAMYRCASSLVDEQYFGPGTRLTVT.

The genes are TRBV2 and TRBJ2-7; D may be TRBD2 (6 bases). This CDR3 is built from 13 residues. CDR1 is SNHLY and CDR2 is FYNNEI in the germline V gene. V was trimmed by 2 bases and J by 5 bases, leaving 10 bases between them. CDR3 sequence reads: CASSEFGGDEQYF. CDR3 coding DNA: TGTGCCAGCAGTGAATTCGGCGGGGACGAGCAGTACTTC.

This clone was seen a handful of times. V is TRBV18 and J is TRBJ1-2; 7 bases are a match to TRBD1. The ends lost 4 bases at V and 0 bases at J; junction bases unmatched: 11. This CDR3 contains 17 residues. Germline CDR1 and CDR2: KGHSH and LQKENI. The CDR3 DNA is TGTGCCAGCTCACATCCGCCGGGACAGCACACTAACTATGGCTACACCTTC. Protein: CASSHPPGQHTNYGYTF.

This clone was counted a single time. The genes are TRBV5-1 and TRBJ1-1, with D uncertain. The CDR3 extends over 16 amino acids. The germline V gene encodes CDR1 SGHRS and CDR2 YFSETQ. V lost 6 bases to trimming and J lost 1 base, with 19 bases between them. CDR3 residues: CASTWAGIGGNTEAFF. CDR3 sequence (DNA): TGCGCCAGCACCTGGGCGGGGATTGGTGGGAACACTGAAGCTTTCTTT.

This chain uses TRBV6-1 with TRBJ1-2; the D gene is possibly TRBD1 (6 bases). Germline CDR1 MNHNS, CDR2 SASEGT. Trimming took 8 bases from V and 8 from J, leaving 15 bases between them. The CDR3 runs 12 residues. The CDR3 is CASQGSIGGYTF. The CDR3 DNA reads TGTGCCAGCCAGGGGTCCATCGGCGGCTACACCTTC.

The CDR3 protein is CASSQAAGPKNIQYF. The CDR3 DNA reads as TGCGCCAGCAGCCAAGCCGCGGGTCCCAAAAACATTCAGTACTTC. The rearrangement links TRBV4-1 to TRBJ2-4; possible D gene TRBD2, 5 bases. Trimming took 1 base from V and 2 from J, leaving 9 bases between them. The germline CDR1 and CDR2 sequences are MGHRA and YSYEKL. The CDR3 loop spans 15 amino acids.

The gene calls are TRBV28 and TRBJ2-7, with no clear D. This CDR3 contains 13 residues. Trimming cost V 6 bases and J 0 bases, with 9 bases left between them. CDR1 and CDR2 from the germline V gene are MDHEN and SYDVKM. The CDR3 spells CASRGQDSYEQYF. DNA of the CDR3: TGTGCCAGCAGGGGTCAGGACTCCTACGAGCAGTACTTC.

The chain links TRBV10-3 to TRBJ1-6; D not certain. The germline V and J ends were trimmed by 0 bases and 5 bases, with 11 bases remaining between them. The CDR3 is 16 amino acids. CDR1 ENHRY and CDR2 SYGVKD come from the germline V gene. The CDR3 DNA follows: TGTGCCATCAGTGAGTCAGGCCTGAGGGATAATTCACCCCTCCACTTT. Its protein product is CAISESGLRDNSPLHF.

The chain's CDR3 is CASSLNPNSGFLLPQYF. CDR3 nucleotides: TGTGCCAGCAGCTTAAATCCCAACTCCGGCTTTCTACTACCGCAGTACTTC. The chain carries TRBV7-3 and TRBJ2-7, with D unresolved. V shed 1 base and J shed 9 bases, with 25 bases lying between them. The CDR3 loop spans 17 amino acids. CDR1 and CDR2 from the germline V gene are SGHTA and FQGTGA.

This clone has only a few counts. The chain employs TRBV30 and TRBJ1-2; TRBD1 matches at 9 bases. Germline V CDR1 and CDR2: GTSNPN, SVGIG (reference sequence). Trimming took 4 bases from V and 4 from J; bases not matched to a gene: 4. The CDR3 runs 13 residues. The CDR3 DNA sequence: TGTGCCTGGAACAGGGGGCCGGTCTATGGCTACACCTTC. It yields the protein CAWNRGPVYGYTF.

This chain uses TRBV9 with TRBJ1-5; D perhaps matches TRBD1 (6 bases). Germline loops: CDR1 SGDLS, CDR2 YYNGEE. CDR3 length equals 13 residues. Trimming took off 5 bases at V and 2 bases at J, with 8 bases between the two ends. The CDR3 is CASSRQGNQPQHF. The CDR3 DNA follows: TGTGCCAGCAGTAGACAGGGCAATCAGCCCCAGCATTTT.

The V and J genes are TRBV19 and TRBJ1-4, with TRBD1 identical over 8 bases. Per germline, CDR1 LNHDA and CDR2 SQIVND (reference sequence). V was clipped by 5 bases and J by 8 bases; unmatched bases: 13. The CDR3 is 16 residues long. In nucleotides, the CDR3 is TGTGCCAGTAGTTCCCCCCGCGGACAGGGAGGGGAAAAACTGTTTTTT. It specifies CASSSPRGQGGEKLFF. Variable domain in full (rest from reference TRBV19 and TRBJ1-4): DGGITQSPKYLFRKEGQNVTLSCEQNLNHDAMYWYRQDPGQGLRLIYYSQIVNDFQKGDIAEGYSVSREKKESFPLTVTSAQKNPTAFYLCASSSPRGQGGEKLFFGSGTQLSVL.